This T cell receptor (beta chain) was documented in a study of T cells in Graves' hyperthyroidism and ophthalmopathy. Study information: Peripheral blood was acquired at first diagnosis, ahead of any therapy whatsoever. Whole-study findings and limits: Stable hyperthyroidism and ophthalmopathy were separated using 13 V-J signatures. Researchers found most expanded thyroid clonotypes above 0.001 in blood as well.

There are a few counts of this clonotype. The antigen is undetermined. Any patient presenting with uncontrolled infection, other autoimmune disease, pregnancy or lactation was left out. There were TCR beta CDR3 regions amplified from RNA transcripts. An initial round of RT-PCR targeting the TCR CDR3 relied on the HTBI primer set. TCRdb reanalysed the multiplex PCR reads using MiXCR and keeps one entry per CDR3 protein. The sample lists about 380,000 distinct CDR3 sequences, about 18% occurring once. Germline V gene data show CDR1 as SQVTM and CDR2 as ANQGSEA. V trimming: 2 bases; J trimming: 5 bases; junction bases outside the gene matches: 11. This CDR3 is built from 15 residues.

Sample: blood. The TCR sequence derives from a man aged 18 to 30 with Graves' ophthalmopathy. V gene TRBV29-1 combines with J gene TRBJ2-7; 8 bases line up with TRBD2. CDR3 loop: CSVERGGRGSDEQYF. For the CDR3, the DNA is TGCAGCGTTGAACGGGGGGGCAGGGGTAGTGACGAGCAGTACTTC.